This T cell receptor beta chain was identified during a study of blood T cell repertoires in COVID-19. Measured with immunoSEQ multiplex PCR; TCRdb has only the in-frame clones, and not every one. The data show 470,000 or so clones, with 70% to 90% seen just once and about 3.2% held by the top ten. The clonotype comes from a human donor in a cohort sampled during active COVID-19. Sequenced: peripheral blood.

The CDR3 nucleotides read TGTGCCAGCAGCTTAGAGGCGGGGCGACCCTACAATGAGCAGTTCTTC. Amino acid sequence: CASSLEAGRPYNEQFF. The rearrangement uses TRBV7-2 and TRBJ2-1; perhaps TRBD2 as D (6 bases). Trimming pared 1 base from V and 2 bases from J, leaving 12 bases between. This CDR3 is built from 16 residues. CDR1 and CDR2 (germline): SGHTA, FQGNSA.